This entry lists 16 T cell receptor beta chains sequenced from one sample in a study of T cell responses to AZD1222 COVID-19 vaccine. Sequencing used immunoSEQ multiplex PCR; TCRdb keeps in-frame clones, though not all of them. Of 100,000 or so clones listed, about 94% are singletons. Sample: peripheral blood, taken on day 0 of AZD1222 vaccination. The receptors were gathered from an adult in good health.

The V gene is TRBV19, the J gene TRBJ1-2; 12 nucleotides agree with TRBD1. The CDR3 has 16 residues. The J segment lost 8 bases and the V segment lost 4 bases, leaving 11 bases of the junction unmatched. Germline CDR1 LNHDA, CDR2 SQIVND (reference sequence). CDR3 DNA sequence: TGTGCCAGTAGTAACCGAACCGGGACAGGGGGCAAAGGCTACACCTTC. Its translation: CASSNRTGTGGKGYTF.

The V call is TRBV18, the J call TRBJ1-2, with a tentative D call TRBD1 (5 bases). The V end was cut by 10 bases, the J end by 5 bases, with 17 bases between. CDR3 size: 13 residues. Germline-derived CDR1 and CDR2 are KGHSH and LQKENI. In DNA form, the CDR3 reads TGTGCCACCACGAACGAGACAGTTTATGGCTACACCTTC. This gives the protein CATTNETVYGYTF.

Only one count was recorded for this clone. CDR3 protein: CASSVESHSGNTIYF. In nucleotides, the CDR3 is TGTGCCAGCAGCGTAGAGTCTCACTCTGGAAACACCATATATTTT. The rearrangement uses TRBV9 and TRBJ1-3; D unresolved. This CDR3 spans 15 amino acids. CDR1 is SGDLS and CDR2 is YYNGEE in the germline V gene. Trimming pared 0 bases from V and 0 bases from J, leaving 7 bases between.

V is TRBV19 and J is TRBJ1-1; the D is unclear. This CDR3 has 13 amino acids. The V gene's germline CDR1 is LNHDA and CDR2 SQIVND (reference sequence). Trimming took 6 bases from V and 1 from J, leaving 9 bases between them. The CDR3: CASSATWNTEAFF. In nucleotides, the CDR3 is TGTGCCAGTAGCGCTACTTGGAACACTGAAGCTTTCTTT.

The chain couples TRBV6-5 to TRBJ2-1; D unclear. The CDR3 length is 14 residues. Germline values: CDR1 MNHEY, CDR2 SVGAGI. The ends were cut back, 0 bases at V and 4 bases at J, with 7 bases in the middle. CDR3 protein: CASSYSTGYNEQFF. Here the CDR3 DNA reads TGTGCCAGCAGTTACTCGACCGGATACAATGAGCAGTTCTTC.

The V call is TRBV29-1, the J call TRBJ2-1; the D gene is possibly TRBD2 (6 bases). This CDR3 region has 13 residues. The V and J ends lost 4 bases and 4 bases respectively, with 11 bases between them. The germline V gene encodes CDR1 SQVTM and CDR2 ANQGSEA. The CDR3 bases are TGCAGCGTTGCTGGGACTCTGTACAATGAGCAGTTCTTC. Translating it yields CSVAGTLYNEQFF.

The rearrangement uses TRBV5-6 and TRBJ2-7; TRBD2 is a possible D gene (5 bases). The length of the CDR3 is 13 residues. V gave up 5 bases and J gave up 6 bases, with 15 bases separating them. Per the germline V gene, CDR1 is SGHDT and CDR2 is YYEEEE. Here the CDR3 reads CASSVAPRGEQYF. The CDR3 DNA sequence: TGTGCCAGCAGTGTGGCACCTCGGGGCGAGCAGTACTTC.

In nucleotides, the CDR3 is TGCGCCAGCAGCCAAGGGCGGAGCAACTATGGCTACACCTTC. This gives the protein CASSQGRSNYGYTF. This sequence joins TRBV4-3 and TRBJ1-2; D remains unclear. Per the germline V gene, CDR1 is LGHNA and CDR2 is YSLEER. This CDR3 is 14 amino acids long. The ends were cut back, 1 base at V and 2 bases at J, with 8 bases in the middle.

The genes are TRBV2 and TRBJ1-5, with 7 bases matching TRBD1. Germline trimming cut 6 bases from V and 1 base from J; bases unmatched to any gene: 6. The CDR3 has 15 amino acids. Looked up from germline, CDR1 is SNHLY and CDR2 is FYNNEI. CDR3 protein: CASSRQGGSNQPQHF. As DNA, the CDR3 is TGTGCCAGCAGCCGACAGGGTGGGAGCAATCAGCCCCAGCATTTT.

This clone has just a few counts. The chain uses TRBV5-4 and TRBJ1-2; D call uncertain. Trimming removed 3 bases from V and 0 bases from J, with 3 bases in between. This CDR3 is built from 12 residues. Germline loops: CDR1 SGHNT, CDR2 YYREEE (reference sequence). This CDR3 is CASSSPNYGYTF. As DNA, the CDR3 is TGTGCCAGCAGCTCGCCTAACTATGGCTACACCTTC.

The rearrangement uses TRBV4-3 and TRBJ1-2, with D tentatively TRBD1 (5 bases). The ends were cut back, 6 bases at V and 5 bases at J, with 16 bases in the middle. Per the germline V gene, CDR1 is LGHNA and CDR2 is YSLEER. The length of the CDR3 is 14 residues. CDR3 amino acids: CASRIAGAPYGYTF. For the CDR3, the DNA is TGCGCCAGCAGAATTGCCGGGGCCCCATATGGCTACACCTTC.

The chain couples TRBV5-6 to TRBJ2-3; D is perhaps TRBD2 (6 bases). Germline CDR1 and CDR2: SGHDT and YYEEEE. This CDR3 spans 15 amino acids. V lost 0 bases, J lost 6 bases, and 14 bases lay in between. The CDR3 loop is CASSLDGGGADTQYF. DNA for the CDR3: TGTGCCAGCAGCTTGGACGGGGGTGGGGCGGATACGCAGTATTTT.

V usage is TRBV3-1 (or the pseudogene TRBV3-2) and J usage is TRBJ1-5, with D possibly matching TRBD1 (5 bases). Germline V gives CDR1 LGHDT, CDR2 YNNKEL (reference sequence). V lost 1 base, J lost 5 bases, and 15 bases lay in between. The CDR3 loop spans 16 amino acids. The CDR3 region has the DNA TGTGCCAGCAGCCAAGTTAAATCGGTGGGGCATCAGCCCCAGCATTTT. The encoded protein is CASSQVKSVGHQPQHF.

Notes on this clone: Other DNA sequences within the sample encode an identical CDR3. V and J are TRBV5-1 and TRBJ2-3; D unresolved. CDR3 size: 12 residues. Germline CDR1 SGHRS, CDR2 YFSETQ. V dropped 1 base and J dropped 5 bases, with 5 bases sitting between them. This CDR3 reads CASSLLGDTQYF. The CDR3 DNA sequence: TGCGCCAGCAGCTTGTTAGGAGATACGCAGTATTTT.

This rearrangement joins TRBV7-9 to TRBJ1-6; maybe TRBD1 (5 bases). CDR1 and CDR2 (germline): SEHNR, FQNEAQ (reference sequence). The CDR3 runs 16 residues. V was clipped by 5 bases and J by 2 bases, with 13 bases between them. Here the CDR3 DNA reads TGTGCCAGCAGCCCACAGGAGAACGCCTATAATTCACCCCTCCACTTT. Translating it yields CASSPQENAYNSPLHF. Full variable domain (outside the CDR3, taken from reference TRBV7-9 and TRBJ1-6): DTGVSQNPRHKITKRGQNVTFRCDPISEHNRLYWYRQTLGQGPEFLTYFQNEAQLEKSRLLSDRFSAERPKGSFSTLEIQRTEQGDSAMYLCASSPQENAYNSPLHFGNGTRLTVT.

The chain has TRBV6-2 or TRBV6-3 and TRBJ1-2; no firm D call. This CDR3 contains 16 residues. Trimming took 0 bases from V and 2 from J, leaving 13 bases between them. Germline V gene sequence: CDR1 MNHEY, CDR2 SVGEGT. CDR3 nucleotide sequence: TGTGCCAGCAGTTACTCTCATGGAGAAGTCAACTATGGCTACACCTTC. Encoded protein: CASSYSHGEVNYGYTF.